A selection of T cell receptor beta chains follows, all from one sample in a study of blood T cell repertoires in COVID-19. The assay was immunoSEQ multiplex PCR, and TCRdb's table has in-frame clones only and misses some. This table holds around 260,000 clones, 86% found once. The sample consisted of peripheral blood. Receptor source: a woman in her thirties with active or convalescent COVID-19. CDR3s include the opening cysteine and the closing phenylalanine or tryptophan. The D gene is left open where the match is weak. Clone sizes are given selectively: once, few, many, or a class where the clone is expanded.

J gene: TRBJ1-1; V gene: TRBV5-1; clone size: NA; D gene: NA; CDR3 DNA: TGCGCCAGCAGCTTGGTGGGGGGGACGAACACTGAAGCTTTCTTT; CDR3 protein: CASSLVGGTNTEAFF
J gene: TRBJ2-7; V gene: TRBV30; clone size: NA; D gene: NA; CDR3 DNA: TGTGCCTGGAGTCCGCGGGACTTGTACGAGCAGTACTTC; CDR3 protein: CAWSPRDLYEQYF
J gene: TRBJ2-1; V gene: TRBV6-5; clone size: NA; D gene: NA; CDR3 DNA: TGTGCCAGCAGCAGGGGTAAGAATGAGCAGTTCTTC; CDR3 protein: CASSRGKNEQFF
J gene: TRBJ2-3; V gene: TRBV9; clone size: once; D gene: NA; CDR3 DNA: TGTGCCAGCAGCGTAGATTCACTCACAGATACGCAGTATTTT; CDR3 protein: CASSVDSLTDTQYF
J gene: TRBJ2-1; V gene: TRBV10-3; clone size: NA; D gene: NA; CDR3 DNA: TGTGCCATCAGGTCAACAGGGCAGGGGAATGAGCAGTTCTTC; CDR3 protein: CAIRSTGQGNEQFF
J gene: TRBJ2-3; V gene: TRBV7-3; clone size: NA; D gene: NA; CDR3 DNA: TGTGCCAGCAGTCCGTCCCCCCCGGTAAGCACAGATACGCAGTATTTT; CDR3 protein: CASSPSPPVSTDTQYF
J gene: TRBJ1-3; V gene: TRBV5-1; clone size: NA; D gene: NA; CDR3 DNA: TGCGCCAGCAGCTCCGGCGGGGCGCCAATGGACCTCTCTGGAAACACCATATATTTT; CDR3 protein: CASSSGGAPMDLSGNTIYF
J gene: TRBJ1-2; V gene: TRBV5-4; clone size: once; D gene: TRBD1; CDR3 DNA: TGTGCCAGCAGCCCCGACAGGGCCCCTTTCTATGGCTACACCTTC; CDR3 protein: CASSPDRAPFYGYTF
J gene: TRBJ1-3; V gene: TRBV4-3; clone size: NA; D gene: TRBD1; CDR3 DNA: TGCGCCAGCAGCCAAGATTCCAGGGGGCTGGGAAACACCATATATTTT; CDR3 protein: CASSQDSRGLGNTIYF
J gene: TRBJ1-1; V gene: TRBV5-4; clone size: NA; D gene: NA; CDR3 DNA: TGTGCCAGCAGCTTTGCGGGTTGGGGCACTGAAGCTTTCTTT; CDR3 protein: CASSFAGWGTEAFF
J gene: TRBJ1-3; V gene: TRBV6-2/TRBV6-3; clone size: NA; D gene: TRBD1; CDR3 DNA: TGTGCCAGCAGTGGGACAGCCGGAAACACCATATATTTT; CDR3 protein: CASSGTAGNTIYF
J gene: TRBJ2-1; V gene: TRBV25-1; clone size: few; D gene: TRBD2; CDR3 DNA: TGTGCCAGCAGTGAAGGGGGAGGGGTGTTCTTC; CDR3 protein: CASSEGGGVFF
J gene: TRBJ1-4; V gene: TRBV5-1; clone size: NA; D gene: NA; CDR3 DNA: TGCGCCAGCAGCTTGACAGCTGAAAAACTGTTTTTT; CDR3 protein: CASSLTAEKLFF
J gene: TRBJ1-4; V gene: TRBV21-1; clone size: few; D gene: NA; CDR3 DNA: TGTGCCAGCAGCACCCCTCCGGACAGGGGGCCTTGGACTAATGAAAAACTGTTTTTT; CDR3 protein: CASSTPPDRGPWTNEKLFF
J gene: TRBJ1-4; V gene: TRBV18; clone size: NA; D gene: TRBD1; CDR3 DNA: TGTGCCAGCTCACGCTCCGGGACAGGGTGGGGCCAGGATGAAAAACTGTTTTTT; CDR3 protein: CASSRSGTGWGQDEKLFF
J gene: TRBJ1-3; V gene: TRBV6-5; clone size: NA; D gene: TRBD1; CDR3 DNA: TGTGCCAGCAGTTACCAGGGGGTTGACTCTGGAAACACCATATATTTT; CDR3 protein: CASSYQGVDSGNTIYF
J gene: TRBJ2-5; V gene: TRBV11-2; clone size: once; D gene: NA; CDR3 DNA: TGTGCCAGCGGGGGACATGAGATTCAAGAGACCCAGTACTTC; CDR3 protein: CASGGHEIQETQYF
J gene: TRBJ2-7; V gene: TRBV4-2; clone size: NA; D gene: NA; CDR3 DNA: TGTGCCAGCAGCCAAGATCCAGGGACTGGGCTCTACGAGCAGTACTTC; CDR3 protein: CASSQDPGTGLYEQYF
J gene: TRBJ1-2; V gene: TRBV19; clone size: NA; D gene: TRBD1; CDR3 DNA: TGTGCCAGTAGTCTACAGGGGGCGATCTATGGCTACACCTTC; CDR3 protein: CASSLQGAIYGYTF
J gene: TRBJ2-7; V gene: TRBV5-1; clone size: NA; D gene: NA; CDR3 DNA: TGCGCCAGCAGCTTGGCATCCTCCTACGAGCAGTACTTC; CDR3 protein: CASSLASSYEQYF
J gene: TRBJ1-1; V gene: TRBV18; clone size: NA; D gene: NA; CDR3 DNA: TGTGCCAGCTCACCGGGAAACCTGAGGGAGAACACTGAAGCTTTCTTT; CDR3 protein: CASSPGNLRENTEAFF
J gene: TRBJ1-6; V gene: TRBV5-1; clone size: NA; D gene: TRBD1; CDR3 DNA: TGCGCCAGCAGCTTGACAGGGGTTGGTTCACCCCTCCACTTT; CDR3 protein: CASSLTGVGSPLHF
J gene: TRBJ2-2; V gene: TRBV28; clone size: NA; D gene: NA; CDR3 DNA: TGTGCCAGCGTAAATACCGGGACTTCTCACACCGGGGAGCTGTTTTTT; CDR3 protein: CASVNTGTSHTGELFF
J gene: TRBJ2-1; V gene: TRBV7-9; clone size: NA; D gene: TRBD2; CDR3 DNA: TGTGCCAGCAGCTTGCTAGCGGCTTACGGTGAGCAGTTCTTC; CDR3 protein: CASSLLAAYGEQFF
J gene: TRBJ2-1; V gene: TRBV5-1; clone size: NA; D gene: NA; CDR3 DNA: TGCGCCAGCAGCTTGGGACAGAGCTCCTACAATGAGCAGTTCTTC; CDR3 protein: CASSLGQSSYNEQFF
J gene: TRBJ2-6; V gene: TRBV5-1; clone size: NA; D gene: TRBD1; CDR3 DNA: TGCGCCAGCAGCAGCCAGGGGGTCCCTCCCTCTGGGGCCAACGTCCTGACTTTC; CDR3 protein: CASSSQGVPPSGANVLTF
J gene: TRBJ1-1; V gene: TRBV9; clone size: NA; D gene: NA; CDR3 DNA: TGTGCCAGCAGCAAAGGAGGGGAGTTCATGAACACTGAAGCTTTCTTT; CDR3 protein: CASSKGGEFMNTEAFF
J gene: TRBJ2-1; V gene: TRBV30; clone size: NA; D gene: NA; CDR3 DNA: TGTGCCTGGAGGAGGAGCTCCTACAATGAGCAGTTCTTC; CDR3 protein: CAWRRSSYNEQFF
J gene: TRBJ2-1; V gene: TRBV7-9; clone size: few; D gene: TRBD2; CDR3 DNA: TGTGCCAGCAGCTTAGCACTAGCGGGGGCCTACAATGAGCAGTTCTTC; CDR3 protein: CASSLALAGAYNEQFF
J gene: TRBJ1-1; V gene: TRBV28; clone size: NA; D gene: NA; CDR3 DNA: TGTGCCAGCAGCCATGACACTGAAGCTTTCTTT; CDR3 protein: CASSHDTEAFF
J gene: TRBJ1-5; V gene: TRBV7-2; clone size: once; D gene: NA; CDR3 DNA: TGTGCCAGCAGCCCGGCAGGCTCTATGGCCGGTCAGCCCCAGCATTTT; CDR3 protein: CASSPAGSMAGQPQHF
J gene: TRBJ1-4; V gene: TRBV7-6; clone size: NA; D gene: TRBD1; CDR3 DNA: TGTGCCAGCAGCTTAGAGCTTCCACAGGGGAATGAAAAACTGTTTTTT; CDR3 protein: CASSLELPQGNEKLFF
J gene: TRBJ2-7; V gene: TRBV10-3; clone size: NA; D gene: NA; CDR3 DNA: TGTGCCATCAGTGACCTGGGGGGACGTGGCGAGCAGTACTTC; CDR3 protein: CAISDLGGRGEQYF
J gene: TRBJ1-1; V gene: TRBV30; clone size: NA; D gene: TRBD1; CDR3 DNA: TGTGCCTGGAGTGTAGGACAGGCCGGAGCTTTCTTT; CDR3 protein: CAWSVGQAGAFF
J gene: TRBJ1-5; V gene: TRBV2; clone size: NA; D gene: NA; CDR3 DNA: TGTGCCAGCAGTGAAGGGCCAGGTGGTAATCAGCCCCAGCATTTT; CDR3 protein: CASSEGPGGNQPQHF
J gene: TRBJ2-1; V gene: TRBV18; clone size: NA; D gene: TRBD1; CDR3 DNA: TGTGCCAGCTCTATGACAGGGTTGGGCAATGAGCAGTTCTTC; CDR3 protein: CASSMTGLGNEQFF
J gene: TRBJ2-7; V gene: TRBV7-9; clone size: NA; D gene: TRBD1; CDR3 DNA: TGTGCCAGCAGCTTAGCGGGTGGACAGGGGGGGAGCTCCTACGAGCAGTACTTC; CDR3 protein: CASSLAGGQGGSSYEQYF
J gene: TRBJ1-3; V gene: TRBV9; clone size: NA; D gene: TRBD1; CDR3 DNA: TGTGCCAGCAGCGCGACAGGGGTGTCTGGAAACACCATATATTTT; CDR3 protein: CASSATGVSGNTIYF
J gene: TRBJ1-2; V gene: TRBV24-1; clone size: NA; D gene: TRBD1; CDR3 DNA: TGTGCCACCAGTGATTTGGGACAGGGAGAATACACCTTC; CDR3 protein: CATSDLGQGEYTF
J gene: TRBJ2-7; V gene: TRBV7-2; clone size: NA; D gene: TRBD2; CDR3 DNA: TGTGCCAGCAGCTCCCGGGAGGGGTACGAGCAGTACTTC; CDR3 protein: CASSSREGYEQYF
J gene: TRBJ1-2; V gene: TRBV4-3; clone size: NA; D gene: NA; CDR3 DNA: TGCGCCAGCAGCCAAGATCTGGGGCATGGCTACACCTTC; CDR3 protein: CASSQDLGHGYTF
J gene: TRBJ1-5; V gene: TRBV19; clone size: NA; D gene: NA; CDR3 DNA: TGTGCCACTCAGGGTTATAGCAATCAGCCCCAGCATTTT; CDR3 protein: CATQGYSNQPQHF
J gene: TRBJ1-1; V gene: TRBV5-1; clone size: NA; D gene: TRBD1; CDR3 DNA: TGCGCCAGCAGCGCGGGACAGGGGGTCTCGGAAGCTTTCTTT; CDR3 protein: CASSAGQGVSEAFF
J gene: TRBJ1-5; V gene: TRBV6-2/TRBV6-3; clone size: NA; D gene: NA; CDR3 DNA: TGTGCCAGCGGCCATGAGGGATATTCAAATCCCCAGCATTTT; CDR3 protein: CASGHEGYSNPQHF
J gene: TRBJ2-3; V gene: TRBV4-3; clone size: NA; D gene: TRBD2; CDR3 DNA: TGCGCCAGCAGCCAAGATCGTGCTAGCGGCTTAGATACGCAGTATTTT; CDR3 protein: CASSQDRASGLDTQYF
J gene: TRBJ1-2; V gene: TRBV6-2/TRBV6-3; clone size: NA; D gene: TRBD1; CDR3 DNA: TGTGCCAGCAGTCTCGGGACAGGCCTTAACTATGGCTACACCTTC; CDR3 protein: CASSLGTGLNYGYTF
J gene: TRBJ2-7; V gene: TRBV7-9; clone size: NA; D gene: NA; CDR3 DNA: TGTGCCAGCAGCATGGGTGGGGGGTCCATCTCCTACGAGCAGTACTTC; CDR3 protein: CASSMGGGSISYEQYF
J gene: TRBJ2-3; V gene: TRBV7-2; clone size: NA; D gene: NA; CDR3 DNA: TGTGCCAGCAGATCCGGTTATACGCAGTATTTT; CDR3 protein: CASRSGYTQYF
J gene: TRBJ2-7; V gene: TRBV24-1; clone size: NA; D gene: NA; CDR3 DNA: TGTGCCACCAGTGATTGGAACGGCAGGGGAGCCCACGAGCAGTACTTC; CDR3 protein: CATSDWNGRGAHEQYF
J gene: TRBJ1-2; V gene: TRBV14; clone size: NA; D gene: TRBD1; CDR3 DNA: TGTGCCAGCAGCCAAGGGGACAGGCTATTTTATGGCTACACCTTC; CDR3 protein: CASSQGDRLFYGYTF
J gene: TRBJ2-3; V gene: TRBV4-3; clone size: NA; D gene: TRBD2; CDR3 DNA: TGCGCCAGCAGCCAAGAGAGCGGGGGGGCCTCCGGAGATACGCAGTATTTT; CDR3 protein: CASSQESGGASGDTQYF